This TCR beta chain was found in a study of cytomegalovirus exposure and HLA in healthy donors. The CDR3 extends over 14 amino acids. The V and J ends lost 5 bases and 5 bases, in that order; junction bases with no gene match: 8. Per germline, CDR1 MNHEY and CDR2 SVGAGI. Overall study results and limits: At a 0.05 false discovery rate, a later analysis found about 17,000 TCR beta sequences to be associated with HLA alleles. In vitro data verified three CMV-associated chains as specific for CMV antigens. Earlier findings revealed that most TCR beta V segments proved productive either about 90% or about 30% of the time.

This clone has a single count. Its matching antigen is unknown. PCR was performed using 60 Vbeta and 13 Jbeta primers. In the source study's methods: The authors later counted about 80 million unique TCR beta chains, approximately 10 million of them shared. Libraries were prepared by immunoSEQ multiplex PCR; TCRdb keeps only in-frame clonotypes and omits some of them. The DNA was the basis for D and trimming; V, J and clone size are from that table. Of roughly 150,000 clones in the sample, roughly 84% were seen once. The sequence was obtained from a young man in good health and CMV-seronegative. Sequencing was carried out using PBMCs. The chain carries TRBV6-5 and TRBJ2-7; 8 nucleotides align to TRBD1. The CDR3: CASSPTGGRHEQYF. In DNA, the CDR3 is TGTGCCAGCAGTCCAACAGGGGGTCGCCACGAGCAGTACTTC.